Only one count was recorded for the clone carrying this T cell receptor beta chain. Its antigen is unidentified. This entry is derived from a study of human thymus T cells. General observations from the study: Unrelated individuals had highly overlapping thymic repertoires, as reported in related research. It looked as if thymic and blood repertoires used V and J genes in a biased way.

Thymus pieces cut out during corrective heart surgery were the tissue that was used. Corrective surgery for congenital heart defects was being performed on the healthy Finnish infants who served as donors. The CDR3 runs to 13 residues. Deletions cut 4 bases from V and 11 bases from J, with 14 bases between. CDR1 is MNHEY, CDR2 SMNVEV, per germline (reference sequence). Here immunoSEQ multiplex PCR was the method, and the copy in TCRdb shows in-frame clones only, minus some. The table has 55,000 to 85,000 clones, 90% to 95% seen once; the top ten hold about 0.032%. V and J are TRBV27 and TRBJ1-4; D is possibly TRBD1 (6 bases). Sequencing input: thymus tissue. The sequence was obtained from a girl younger than two with a congenital heart defect but otherwise immunologically healthy. The CDR3 region has the DNA TGTGCCAGCAGTTGGACAGTGGGGTGGAAACTGTTTTTT. Its protein product is CASSWTVGWKLFF.